Below, 29 T cell receptor beta chains from the same sample are listed, as sequenced in a study of PD-L1 blockade in urothelial cancer (dated by TCRdb to 2016 to 2017). Library prep was done by the immunoSEQ multiplex PCR assay. TCRdb took over this immuneACCESS table, retaining in-frame rearrangements with V and J assigned. Such tables are incomplete; in checked studies, under half of the missing clones stem from an unresolved V gene, and the remainder is unexplained. Within this sample are tens of thousands of clones, with around 81% of them counted one time only. The ten largest account for about 17% of the sample. This specimen's time point label, interpreted: pretreatment peripheral blood. This specimen was PBMCs, taken around atezolizumab (anti-PD-L1) treatment. The receptor set was obtained from a man aged 55-75 years with urothelial cancer.

This clone was observed a single time. This chain links TRBV29-1 with TRBJ1-2, with D hard to call. Trimming left V 2 bases short and J 2 bases short, with 9 bases between. CDR3 length: 13 residues. Germline V lookup: CDR1 SQVTM, CDR2 ANQGSEA. CDR3 DNA: TGCAGCGTTGAATACAGTCAAAACTATGGCTACACCTTC. Its protein product is CSVEYSQNYGYTF. The whole variable domain, remainder taken from reference TRBV29-1 and TRBJ1-2, is SAVISQKPSRDICQRGTSLTIQCQVDSQVTMMFWYRQQPGQSLTLIATANQGSEATYESGFVIDKFPISRPNLTFSTLTVSNMSPEDSSIYLCSVEYSQNYGYTFGSGTRLTVV.

The chain recombines TRBV7-8 with TRBJ2-7, with a possible D match to TRBD2 (5 bases). V was pared by 1 base and J by 2 bases, with 9 bases between. Looked up from germline, CDR1 is SGHVS and CDR2 is FQNEAQ. CDR3 length: 14 residues. For the CDR3, the DNA is TGTGCCAGCAGCTTAGTGGTCGGGACCTACGAGCAGTACTTC. Its protein product is CASSLVVGTYEQYF.

The chain is built from TRBV19 and TRBJ2-7; D unresolved. The ends were cut back, 3 bases at V and 0 bases at J, with 9 bases in the middle. Germline V gene lookup returns CDR1 LNHDA and CDR2 SQIVND (reference sequence). This CDR3 region has 14 residues. DNA of the CDR3: TGTGCCAGTAGTATTGCTGTGAGCTCCTACGAGCAGTACTTC. Its translation: CASSIAVSSYEQYF. The full variable domain, in which reference TRBV19 and TRBJ2-7 provide the parts outside the CDR3, is DGGITQSPKYLFRKEGQNVTLSCEQNLNHDAMYWYRQDPGQGLRLIYYSQIVNDFQKGDIAEGYSVSREKKESFPLTVTSAQKNPTAFYLCASSIAVSSYEQYFGPGTRLTVT.

The chain combines TRBV7-2 with TRBJ1-4; D remains ambiguous. V was cut by 5 bases and J by 7 bases, with 14 bases left in between. The CDR3 is 14 residues long. Germline V gene data show CDR1 as SGHTA and CDR2 as FQGNSA. The CDR3 spells CASSPVGRGEKLFF. The CDR3 coding sequence is TGTGCCAGCAGCCCCGTGGGGAGAGGTGAAAAACTGTTTTTT.

This chain links TRBV6-1 with TRBJ2-2; possible D gene TRBD2, 7 bases. The CDR3 consists of 14 residues. The V gene lost 7 bases and the J gene lost 6 bases, with 15 bases spanning the gap. Germline CDR1 reads MNHNS; CDR2 reads SASEGT. CDR3 sequence (DNA): TGTGCCAGCAACACTAAGGGGGGGGCCGGGGAGCTGTTTTTT. This gives the protein CASNTKGGAGELFF.

The chain combines TRBV6-1 with TRBJ2-5, with 9 nucleotides matching TRBD1. This CDR3 has 16 amino acids. V was clipped by 4 bases and J by 5 bases; unmatched bases: 11. CDR1 and CDR2 (germline): MNHNS, SASEGT. CDR3: CASSARQGGARETQYF. The CDR3 region has the DNA TGTGCCAGCAGTGCGAGACAGGGGGGGGCACGGGAGACCCAGTACTTC.

The chain combines TRBV19 with TRBJ1-5; TRBD1 might be the D (6 bases). Looked up from germline, CDR1 is LNHDA and CDR2 is SQIVND (reference sequence). Trimming took off 5 bases at V and 0 bases at J, with 11 bases between the two ends. This CDR3 has 15 residues. The CDR3 reads CASSLPRGSNQPQHF. CDR3 bases: TGTGCCAGTAGTCTACCCAGGGGTAGCAATCAGCCCCAGCATTTT.

This chain connects TRBV7-9 to TRBJ2-6; no reliable D call. Germline V lookup: CDR1 SEHNR, CDR2 FQNEAQ (reference sequence). The V end lost 5 bases, the J end lost 0 bases, and 14 bases lay between the germline ends. This CDR3 is built from 17 residues. Here the CDR3 reads CASSRRPRSSGANVLTF. CDR3 sequence (DNA): TGTGCCAGCAGCCGTAGGCCCCGGAGCTCTGGGGCCAACGTCCTGACTTTC.

The V call is TRBV6-5, the J call TRBJ2-7; 10 nucleotides match TRBD1. The germline V gene encodes CDR1 MNHEY and CDR2 SVGAGI. The CDR3 is 15 amino acids. V was pared by 2 bases and J by 0 bases, with 1 base of the junction left unmatched. The CDR3 loop is CASSYGTGVSYEQYF. CDR3 DNA sequence: TGTGCCAGCAGTTACGGGACAGGGGTCTCCTACGAGCAGTACTTC.

This clone has just a few counts. The J gene is TRBJ2-3, the V gene TRBV30; 7 positions match TRBD1. CDR1 GTSNPN and CDR2 SVGIG come from the germline V gene (reference sequence). The CDR3 consists of 11 residues. Here the CDR3 DNA reads TGTTCAATAAGGGGGCTAGATACGCAGTATTTT. It codes for CSIRGLDTQYF.

The chain carries TRBV28 and TRBJ2-1; 7 bases are a match to TRBD1. The CDR3 has 14 residues. Germline CDR1 and CDR2: MDHEN and SYDVKM. Trimming cost V 7 bases and J 9 bases; bases outside gene matches: 12. The CDR3 DNA sequence: TGTGCCAGCACCACGAGAAGGGGGCTGGGTGAGCAGTTCTTC. Its translation: CASTTRRGLGEQFF.

The chain combines TRBV4-1 with TRBJ2-7, with a weak D call TRBD1 (7 bases). Per germline, CDR1 MGHRA and CDR2 YSYEKL. V was clipped by 0 bases and J by 6 bases, with 15 bases between them. The CDR3 extends over 15 amino acids. The CDR3 loop is CASSQEAGGSVEQYF. In DNA form, the CDR3 reads TGCGCCAGCAGCCAAGAGGCAGGGGGGTCGGTCGAGCAGTACTTC.

The chain joins TRBV5-1 to TRBJ2-3, with D possibly TRBD1 on 6 matching bases. CDR1 is SGHRS and CDR2 is YFSETQ in the germline V gene. The V and J ends lost 5 bases and 2 bases respectively, with 12 bases between them. CDR3 length equals 14 residues. The CDR3 loop is CASRRTALTDTQYF. Written as DNA, the CDR3 is TGCGCCAGCAGGAGGACAGCTCTCACAGATACGCAGTATTTT.

The chain carries TRBV5-4 and TRBJ2-3, with TRBD2 identical over 13 bases. CDR1 and CDR2 from the germline V gene are SGHNT and YYREEE (reference sequence). CDR3 length equals 16 residues. With V trimmed by 4 bases and J by 3 bases, 5 bases remained unmatched. The CDR3 nucleotides are TGTGCCAGCAGCCCATGGGGACTAGCGGGGACAGATACGCAGTATTTT. This sequence encodes CASSPWGLAGTDTQYF.

This chain links TRBV5-1 with TRBJ1-4; 10 bases map to TRBD1. Unmatched junction bases numbered 3, after V lost 5 bases and J lost 5 bases. In germline, CDR1 is SGHRS, CDR2 YFSETQ. CDR3 length: 14 residues. The CDR3, as DNA: TGCGCCAGCAGTTCGGGACAGGGGAATGAAAAACTGTTTTTT. It yields the protein CASSSGQGNEKLFF.

This clone was detected only once. The rearrangement uses TRBV18 and TRBJ2-2; D may be TRBD2 (5 bases). Germline V lookup: CDR1 KGHSH, CDR2 LQKENI. CDR3 length equals 16 residues. Trimming left V 1 base short and J 5 bases short, with 14 bases between. The DNA of the CDR3 is TGTGCCAGCTCACCACTTCCCGCCTCGGGGACCGGGGAGCTGTTTTTT. Protein sequence: CASSPLPASGTGELFF. Looking up the rest from reference TRBV18 and TRBJ2-2 gives the full variable domain: NAGVMQNPRHLVRRRGQEARLRCSPMKGHSHVYWYRQLPEEGLKFMVYLQKENIIDESGMPKERFSAEFPKEGPSILRIQQVVRGDSAAYFCASSPLPASGTGELFFGEGSRLTVL.

V is TRBV7-8 and J is TRBJ2-3; 7 bases are a match to TRBD2. The CDR3 has 16 residues. The trim removed 5 bases at V and 2 bases at J, leaving 10 bases unmatched. Germline V lookup: CDR1 SGHVS, CDR2 FQNEAQ. CDR3 amino acids: CASSPRRSGTTDTQYF. Written as DNA, the CDR3 is TGTGCCAGCAGCCCCCGGAGGAGCGGGACCACAGATACGCAGTATTTT. Together with reference TRBV7-8 and TRBJ2-3, the CDR3 gives the full variable domain: GAGVSQSPRYKVAKRGQDVALRCDPISGHVSLFWYQQALGQGPEFLTYFQNEAQLDKSGLPSDRFFAERPEGSVSTLKIQRTQQEDSAVYLCASSPRRSGTTDTQYFGPGTRLTVL.

As DNA, the CDR3 is TGTGCCATCAGGAGGGGGTTGAACACTGAAGCTTTCTTT. Translating gives CAIRRGLNTEAFF. The V and J genes are TRBV10-3 and TRBJ1-1; D is perhaps TRBD1 (6 bases). The V end lost 6 bases, the J end lost 0 bases, and 8 bases lay between the germline ends. CDR1 and CDR2 (germline): ENHRY, SYGVKD. This CDR3 has 13 amino acids.

The chain couples TRBV5-1 to TRBJ1-2; TRBD1 agrees at 7 bases. CDR1 and CDR2 from the germline V gene are SGHRS and YFSETQ. This CDR3 region has 14 residues. V gave up 3 bases and J gave up 2 bases; unmatched junction bases: 4. CDR3 DNA sequence: TGCGCCAGCAGCTCAGAAGGGGGCAACTATGGCTACACCTTC. Amino acids: CASSSEGGNYGYTF.

V and J are TRBV29-1 and TRBJ2-2; D unclear. Trimming took off 4 bases at V and 2 bases at J, with 11 bases between the two ends. Germline CDR1 is SQVTM and CDR2 is ANQGSEA. The CDR3 runs 14 residues. The CDR3 DNA reads TGCAGCGTTGGGGCCAGCCTAAACACCGGGGAGCTGTTTTTT. It codes for CSVGASLNTGELFF.

J is TRBJ1-5 and V is TRBV28, with a weak D call TRBD1 (5 bases). Germline V lookup: CDR1 MDHEN, CDR2 SYDVKM. V was clipped by 6 bases and J by 6 bases, with 18 bases between them. The CDR3 runs to 15 residues. The CDR3 reads CASRDNRGLGQPQHF. The DNA of the CDR3 is TGTGCCAGCAGGGATAATAGGGGATTGGGTCAGCCCCAGCATTTT. Together with reference TRBV28 and TRBJ1-5, the CDR3 gives the full variable domain: DVKVTQSSRYLVKRTGEKVFLECVQDMDHENMFWYRQDPGLGLRLIYFSYDVKMKEKGDIPEGYSVSREKKERFSLILESASTNQTSMYLCASRDNRGLGQPQHFGDGTRLSIL.

The chain recombines TRBV27 with TRBJ2-1; 11 bases fit TRBD1. There are 17 residues in the CDR3. The trim removed 5 bases at V and 6 bases at J, leaving 12 bases unmatched. CDR1 and CDR2 (germline): MNHEY, SMNVEV (reference sequence). DNA for the CDR3: TGTGCCAGCAGTCCTGGGACAGGGGGGAATCTAGGCAATGAGCAGTTCTTC. As protein: CASSPGTGGNLGNEQFF.

The chain uses TRBV7-6 and TRBJ2-3; TRBD2 aligns across 15 bases. After removal of 5 bases from V and 4 bases from J, the junction contained 4 bases not matched to a gene. In germline, CDR1 is SGHVS, CDR2 FNYEAQ. CDR3 length: 16 residues. The CDR3 region has the DNA TGTGCCAGCAGCCGCGGACTAGCGGGAGGGGCAGATACGCAGTATTTT. Amino acid sequence: CASSRGLAGGADTQYF.

The chain is built from TRBV4-3 and TRBJ2-1, with 13 bases identical to TRBD2. V dropped 4 bases and J dropped 8; count of bases not matched to a gene: 8. The CDR3 sequence is 16 residues long. Germline CDR1 and CDR2: LGHNA and YSLEER. CDR3 amino acids: CASSRGGTSGIHEQFF. CDR3 nucleotides: TGCGCCAGCAGCCGGGGAGGGACTAGCGGGATACATGAGCAGTTCTTC.

The chain employs TRBV9 and TRBJ1-5; D call uncertain. The CDR3 length is 14 residues. The V end was cut by 1 base, the J end by 0 bases, with 5 bases between. Germline V gene lookup returns CDR1 SGDLS and CDR2 YYNGEE. In nucleotides, the CDR3 is TGTGCCAGCAGCGTATCGGGTAGCAATCAGCCCCAGCATTTT. This codes for CASSVSGSNQPQHF. Combining the CDR3 with reference TRBV9 and TRBJ1-5 gives the whole variable domain DSGVTQTPKHLITATGQRVTLRCSPRSGDLSVYWYQQSLDQGLQFLIQYYNGEERAKGNILERFSAQQFPDLHSELNLSSLELGDSALYFCASSVSGSNQPQHFGDGTRLSIL.

The chain employs TRBV18 and TRBJ1-1; D is possibly TRBD1 (5 bases). CDR1 is KGHSH and CDR2 is LQKENI in the germline V gene. Deletions cut 3 bases from V and 1 base from J, with 12 bases between. The CDR3 consists of 15 residues. The CDR3 here is CASSPQGPGNTEAFF. As DNA, the CDR3 is TGTGCCAGCTCACCTCAGGGTCCGGGGAACACTGAAGCTTTCTTT.

The chain employs TRBV11-2 and TRBJ1-5; 10 positions agree with TRBD1. The CDR3 is made up of 15 amino acids. V lost 5 bases and J lost 5; bases outside the gene matches: 6. The germline V gene has CDR1 SGHAT and CDR2 FQNNGV. The CDR3, as DNA: TGTGCCAGCAGCCCCGGGACAGGGGTTCATCAGCCCCAGCATTTT. Translated: CASSPGTGVHQPQHF.

This rearrangement joins TRBV28 to TRBJ2-5; D is perhaps TRBD2 (5 bases). Trimming cost V 2 bases and J 5 bases, with 12 bases left between them. Germline loops: CDR1 MDHEN, CDR2 SYDVKM. The CDR3 extends over 14 amino acids. CDR3 DNA: TGTGCCAGCAGTTTACGTACTAGTATTGAGACCCAGTACTTC. Protein product: CASSLRTSIETQYF.

The V gene is TRBV5-6, the J gene TRBJ1-5; tentative D call: TRBD1 (6 bases). Trimming stripped 4 bases from V and 6 bases from J, with 11 bases between. Germline CDR1 and CDR2: SGHDT and YYEEEE. CDR3 length: 13 amino acids. The CDR3 bases are TGTGCCAGCAGCCCGACAGGAGGTCAGCCCCAGCATTTT. Translated, it gives CASSPTGGQPQHF.